Each of the 2 T cell receptor beta chains below was sequenced from the same sample in a study of blood T cell repertoires in COVID-19. Here immunoSEQ multiplex PCR was the method, and the copy in TCRdb shows in-frame clones only, minus some. Of 36,000 or so clones listed, just over 85% are singletons. Input material: peripheral blood. The origin of the receptors is a woman between 70 and 85 years old with active COVID-19.

The chain links TRBV2 to TRBJ2-3, with 9 bases aligning to TRBD2. This CDR3 has 13 amino acids. Germline-derived CDR1 and CDR2 are SNHLY and FYNNEI. The trim removed 11 bases at V and 2 bases at J, leaving 5 bases unmatched. CDR3 nucleotides: TGTGCCTCCTCTAGCGGGGACACAGATACGCAGTATTTT. Translating it yields CASSSGDTDTQYF.

The chain links TRBV5-5 to TRBJ1-1; D not certain. CDR1 is SGHKS and CDR2 is YYEKEE in the germline V gene (reference sequence). V lost 4 bases to trimming and J lost 0 bases, with 10 bases between them. CDR3 size: 14 residues. The CDR3, as DNA: TGTGCCAGCAGCGAAGGAGGGTTGAACACTGAAGCTTTCTTT. This codes for CASSEGGLNTEAFF. The variable domain in full, with the rest retrieved from reference TRBV5-5 and TRBJ1-1, is DAGVTQSPTHLIKTRGQQVTLRCSPISGHKSVSWYQQVLGQGPQFIFQYYEKEERGRGNFPDRFSARQFPNYSSELNVNALLLGDSALYLCASSEGGLNTEAFFGQGTRLTVV.